This T cell receptor (beta chain) was found in a study of cytomegalovirus exposure and HLA in healthy donors. V dropped 4 bases and J dropped 1 base, with 7 bases sitting between them. The CDR3 totals 13 residues. Germline-derived CDR1 and CDR2 are SGHDN and FVKESK. PCR employed 60 Vbeta and 13 Jbeta primers. Sequenced by immunoSEQ multiplex PCR; TCRdb stores in-frame clones only, minus some. The sample records some 170,000 clones, about 82% being singletons. The chain combines TRBV14 with TRBJ2-5; D is uncertain. This clonotype was sampled from a woman in her 30s in good health and CMV-seropositive. The material sequenced was PBMCs. The CDR3 sequence is CASSRQFQETQYF. CDR3 DNA: TGTGCCAGCAGCCGACAATTCCAAGAGACCCAGTACTTC.